The 2 T cell receptor beta chains in this list originate from one sample, sequenced in a study of blood T cell repertoires in COVID-19. Profiled with immunoSEQ multiplex PCR; TCRdb holds only in-frame clones, not every one. The sample lists nearly 250,000 clones; about 82% were seen once. The sample was PBMCs or T cells enriched from blood (not recorded which). These receptors all come from a woman in her fifties or sixties who had recovered from COVID-19.

CDR3 amino acids: CAISDVMSARDYGYTF. The CDR3 coding sequence is TGTGCCATCAGTGATGTTATGTCTGCTCGGGACTATGGCTACACCTTC. The V and J genes are TRBV10-3 and TRBJ1-2; D is undetermined. Per germline, CDR1 ENHRY and CDR2 SYGVKD. This CDR3 comprises 16 residues. Trimming took off 3 bases at V and 3 bases at J, with 17 bases between the two ends.

V is TRBV4-1 and J is TRBJ1-5, with D hard to call. Trimming stripped 1 base from V and 1 base from J, with 17 bases between. In germline, CDR1 is MGHRA, CDR2 YSYEKL. The CDR3 contains 18 residues. CDR3 nucleotides: TGCGCCAGCAGCCAAGTAGATATGGGCTTCAGGAGCAATCAGCCCCAGCATTTT. This sequence encodes CASSQVDMGFRSNQPQHF.